The 28 T cell receptor beta chains below come from one sample, sequenced in a study of shared clonotypes between healthy human individuals. CD45RO-negative cells were positively selected for CCR7, leaving out terminally differentiated effector memory CD45RA+ cells. Assay used: immunoSEQ multiplex PCR; TCRdb lists only in-frame clones, some missing. The profile shows roughly 2.1 million clones, approximately 94% of them singletons. Sequences were obtained from naive CD8+ T cells from PBMCs. These receptors all come from a man aged 18-30 years in good health. Some clones in this sample may be carry-over from other donors' samples.

The chain joins TRBV27 to TRBJ2-7, with D perhaps given as TRBD1 or TRBD2 (6 bases each). The germline CDR1 and CDR2 sequences are MNHEY and SMNVEV (reference sequence). V was pared by 0 bases and J by 5 bases, with 17 bases between. The CDR3 contains 16 residues. CDR3 residues: CASSLSAAGKGDEQYF. CDR3 DNA sequence: TGTGCCAGCAGTTTATCGGCTGCGGGAAAGGGGGACGAGCAGTACTTC.

This sequence joins TRBV13 and TRBJ2-4; D gene unclear. V was pared by 5 bases and J by 0 bases, with 14 bases between. The CDR3 has 16 residues. Germline CDR1 reads PRHDT; CDR2 reads FYEKMQ (reference sequence). The CDR3 bases are TGTGCCAGCAGCAGCACACTGAAGCTAGCCAAAAACATTCAGTACTTC. Amino acids: CASSSTLKLAKNIQYF.

The chain uses TRBV19 and TRBJ2-1; 10 bases are shared with TRBD2. V was clipped by 4 bases and J by 10 bases; unmatched bases: 7. The CDR3 loop spans 14 amino acids. CDR1 LNHDA and CDR2 SQIVND come from the germline V gene (reference sequence). The CDR3 reads CASSTPGLAEEQFF. The DNA for the CDR3 is TGTGCCAGTAGTACCCCTGGACTAGCGGAAGAGCAGTTCTTC.

The rearrangement uses TRBV28 and TRBJ2-1; 9 positions agree with TRBD1. Per germline, CDR1 MDHEN and CDR2 SYDVKM. The CDR3 spans 15 residues. V lost 1 base, J lost 8 bases, and 6 bases stayed unmatched. The CDR3 nucleotides are TGTGCCAGCAGTTTATCAGGGACAGGGATCGATGAGCAGTTCTTC. Amino acids: CASSLSGTGIDEQFF.

The rearrangement links TRBV4-3 to TRBJ2-7; 9 bases match TRBD1. CDR1 is LGHNA and CDR2 is YSLEER in the germline V gene. The CDR3 extends over 15 amino acids. V lost 4 bases to trimming and J lost 2 bases; unmatched junction nucleotides: 6. The CDR3: CASSPGQGRTYEQYF. CDR3 nucleotides: TGCGCCAGCAGCCCAGGACAGGGGAGGACCTACGAGCAGTACTTC.

The V gene is TRBV27, the J gene TRBJ1-2, with a tentative D call TRBD1 (6 bases). CDR1 and CDR2 (germline): MNHEY, SMNVEV (reference sequence). The CDR3 is made up of 15 amino acids. Trimming cost V 4 bases and J 5 bases, with 17 bases left between them. The CDR3 here is CASSWTETFPYGYTF. In DNA, the CDR3 is TGTGCCAGCAGTTGGACAGAGACATTCCCGTATGGCTACACCTTC.

The V call is TRBV28, the J call TRBJ2-7; possibly TRBD1 or TRBD2 for D (5 bases each). V was pared by 4 bases and J by 6 bases, with 16 bases between. CDR1 MDHEN and CDR2 SYDVKM come from the germline V gene. The CDR3 is 14 amino acids. The CDR3 loop is CASSCRDQVCEQYF. The CDR3 nucleotides are TGTGCCAGCAGTTGTCGGGACCAAGTGTGCGAGCAGTACTTC.

The chain has TRBV28 and TRBJ2-5; 8 bases map to TRBD2. The CDR3 is 17 residues long. Germline CDR1 reads MDHEN; CDR2 reads SYDVKM. V was pared by 8 bases and J by 1 base, with 15 bases of the junction left unmatched. The CDR3 nucleotides are TGTGCCAGCGCAGCTGCGCGGGAGGCCCTCATCCAAGAGACCCAGTACTTC. Its protein is CASAAAREALIQETQYF.

The CDR3 region is CASSTRTGDGDTQYF. CDR3 nucleotide sequence: TGTGCCAGTAGTACTAGGACAGGGGATGGAGATACGCAGTATTTT. The gene calls are TRBV19 and TRBJ2-3; 9 positions agree with TRBD1. Germline loops: CDR1 LNHDA, CDR2 SQIVND (reference sequence). The ends lost 4 bases at V and 5 bases at J; junction bases unmatched: 7. The CDR3 has 15 residues.

This clone appeared once. Different DNA sequences within this sample yield the same CDR3. The chain has TRBV29-1 and TRBJ2-1; D unclear. Between the trimmed V and J ends, which lost 3 bases and 4 bases, there was a span of 4 bases. Germline assignment: CDR1 SQVTM and CDR2 ANQGSEA. The CDR3 contains 11 residues. As DNA, the CDR3 is TGCAGCGTTGATGGATACAATGAGCAGTTCTTC. It specifies CSVDGYNEQFF.

The V gene is TRBV6-4, the J gene TRBJ1-1, with 7 bases identical to TRBD1. Germline V gene data show CDR1 as MRHNA and CDR2 as SNTAGT. This CDR3 region has 14 residues. Trimming at V came to 10 bases and at J to 4 bases, leaving 12 bases not matched to a gene. The chain's CDR3 is CATKNHGTATEAFF. CDR3 sequence (DNA): TGTGCCACCAAGAACCATGGGACAGCCACTGAAGCTTTCTTT.

This chain connects TRBV10-3 to TRBJ2-2; D remains ambiguous. The CDR3 is made up of 15 amino acids. The germline V gene has CDR1 ENHRY and CDR2 SYGVKD. V lost 0 bases and J lost 6, with 11 bases in between. CDR3 in amino acids: CAISESSAKSGELFF. The CDR3 region has the DNA TGTGCCATCAGTGAGTCGAGCGCTAAATCCGGGGAGCTGTTTTTT.

The chain links TRBV9 to TRBJ1-4; D is perhaps TRBD1 (5 bases). The CDR3 is made up of 13 amino acids. Trimming shortened V by 3 bases and J by 8 bases, and 11 bases separated the two germline ends. CDR1 is SGDLS and CDR2 is YYNGEE in the germline V gene. CDR3 protein: CASSGQSGEKLFF. For the CDR3, the DNA is TGTGCCAGCAGCGGACAGTCGGGCGAAAAACTGTTTTTT.

V usage is TRBV9 and J usage is TRBJ2-7, with TRBD2 identical over 12 bases. Germline V gives CDR1 SGDLS, CDR2 YYNGEE. CDR3 length: 16 residues. With 3 bases clipped from V and 4 bases from J, the junction kept 8 bases outside the gene matches. CDR3 nucleotides: TGTGCCAGCAGCGCCGCGACTAGCGGGAGAGTGTACGAGCAGTACTTC. It specifies CASSAATSGRVYEQYF.

This rearrangement joins TRBV29-1 to TRBJ1-2; no firm D call. The germline V gene has CDR1 SQVTM and CDR2 ANQGSEA. The CDR3 spans 8 residues. V was trimmed by 7 bases and J by 8 bases, leaving 5 bases between them. The CDR3 here is CSATGYTF. As DNA, the CDR3 is TGCAGCGCCACCGGCTACACCTTC.

J is TRBJ2-5 and V is TRBV27; 7 nucleotides agree with TRBD2. J gave up 1 base and V 0 bases, and 5 bases lay outside the gene matches. The CDR3 is 16 amino acids. The germline V gene encodes CDR1 MNHEY and CDR2 SMNVEV (reference sequence). CDR3 bases: TGTGCCAGCAGTTTATCCCTGACTAGCTCCCAAGAGACCCAGTACTTC. Translating it yields CASSLSLTSSQETQYF.

CDR3 DNA sequence: TGTGCCAGCAGCTTACTTAGAGCAACATACAATGAGCAGTTCTTC. Protein sequence: CASSLLRATYNEQFF. The chain carries TRBV11-2 and TRBJ2-1; no definite D call. This CDR3 comprises 15 residues. The V end lost 2 bases, the J end lost 4 bases, and 12 bases lay between the germline ends. Germline V gene data show CDR1 as SGHAT and CDR2 as FQNNGV.

The chain uses TRBV7-2 and TRBJ1-5; TRBD1 aligns across 8 bases. The junction had 6 bases not matched to a gene; V was cut back by 6 bases and J by 5 bases. The CDR3 has 14 residues. Germline CDR1 and CDR2: SGHTA and FQGNSA. The CDR3 region is CASSLGQGYQPQHF. The CDR3 coding sequence is TGTGCCAGCAGTCTCGGACAGGGATATCAGCCCCAGCATTTT.

The gene calls are TRBV4-1 and TRBJ2-2; D may be TRBD2 (7 bases). There are 16 residues in the CDR3. Germline V gene data show CDR1 as MGHRA and CDR2 as YSYEKL. Trimming shortened V by 3 bases and J by 7 bases, and 18 bases separated the two germline ends. This CDR3 is CASSQMGGALGGELFF. CDR3 nucleotides: TGCGCCAGCAGCCAGATGGGGGGGGCGCTTGGCGGGGAGCTGTTTTTT.

V usage is TRBV19 and J usage is TRBJ2-7; weak D call: TRBD2 (5 bases). Germline CDR1 reads LNHDA; CDR2 reads SQIVND (reference sequence). Trimming left V 2 bases short and J 5 bases short, with 10 bases between. This CDR3 is 13 amino acids long. Here the CDR3 DNA reads TGTGCCAGTAGTATAATTTCGGGGAACGAGCAGTACTTC. Its translation is CASSIISGNEQYF.

The rearrangement uses TRBV11-2 and TRBJ2-7; no clear D gene. Germline CDR1 reads SGHAT; CDR2 reads FQNNGV. V lost 1 base and J 0 bases, leaving 16 bases between the germline ends. There are 17 residues in the CDR3. The CDR3 is CASSLGRSLDNSYEQYF. CDR3 DNA sequence: TGTGCCAGCAGCTTAGGTAGGAGCCTAGACAACTCCTACGAGCAGTACTTC.

This chain connects TRBV10-2 to TRBJ2-7; no firm D call. This CDR3 is built from 17 residues. Germline-derived CDR1 and CDR2 are WSHSY and SAAADI. Trimming cost V 3 bases and J 0 bases, with 18 bases left between them. The CDR3 DNA reads TGCGCCAGCAGTGAATTTCGACTTGCGGCGGCCTCCTACGAGCAGTACTTC. Protein sequence: CASSEFRLAAASYEQYF.

Concerning this clone: A junction end diverges from the germline sequence, so it may reflect a read error. The chain combines TRBV29-1 with TRBJ1-2, with D perhaps TRBD1 (5 bases). From germline, CDR1 is SQVTM and CDR2 ANQGSEA. The CDR3 is made up of 14 amino acids. CDR3 DNA: TGCAGCGTTGAAGATTGGGGGAGACACTACGGCTACACCTTC. This translates into CSVEDWGRHYGYTF. Looking up the rest from reference TRBV29-1 and TRBJ1-2 gives the full variable domain: SAVISQKPSRDICQRGTSLTIQCQVDSQVTMMFWYRQQPGQSLTLIATANQGSEATYESGFVIDKFPISRPNLTFSTLTVSNMSPEDSSIYLCSVEDWGRHYGYTFGSGTRLTVV.

Here the CDR3 DNA reads TGTGCCAGTACACGGACAGGGGAAACTAACTCTGGGGCCAACGTCCTGACTTTC. Amino acid sequence: CASTRTGETNSGANVLTF. The chain combines TRBV25-1 with TRBJ2-6, with 9 bases identical to TRBD1. Germline V gene data show CDR1 as MGHDK and CDR2 as SYGVNS. With 9 bases clipped from V and 0 bases from J, the junction kept 12 bases outside the gene matches. This CDR3 contains 18 residues.

The rearrangement links TRBV2 to TRBJ2-2; 9 bases match TRBD2. With V trimmed by 6 bases and J by 7 bases, 9 bases remained unmatched. Germline lookup yields CDR1 SNHLY and CDR2 FYNNEI. The CDR3 has 15 amino acids. The CDR3 region has the DNA TGTGCCAGCAGCTCTATAGCGGGAGTGAACGGGGAGCTGTTTTTT. Translated, it gives CASSSIAGVNGELFF.

V gene TRBV27 combines with J gene TRBJ2-5; 8 nucleotides align to TRBD1. With 5 bases clipped from V and 4 bases from J, the junction kept 27 bases outside the gene matches. The germline V gene has CDR1 MNHEY and CDR2 SMNVEV (reference sequence). CDR3 length: 21 amino acids. The chain's CDR3 is CASSPSGGTGGPRAWIETQYF. The CDR3 DNA sequence: TGTGCCAGCAGTCCTTCAGGCGGGACAGGAGGTCCAAGGGCTTGGATAGAGACCCAGTACTTC.

This chain joins TRBV9 and TRBJ2-5; 8 bases match TRBD1. Germline V gives CDR1 SGDLS, CDR2 YYNGEE. The V and J ends lost 4 bases and 0 bases, in that order; junction bases with no gene match: 5. The CDR3 runs 15 residues. This CDR3 reads CASSPWTGNQETQYF. DNA for the CDR3: TGTGCCAGCAGCCCCTGGACAGGGAACCAAGAGACCCAGTACTTC.

This chain uses TRBV7-9 with TRBJ1-2, with 7 bases matching TRBD1. Germline V gives CDR1 SEHNR, CDR2 FQNEAQ (reference sequence). The trim removed 5 bases at V and 6 bases at J, leaving 6 bases unmatched. There are 13 residues in the CDR3. The CDR3 DNA is TGTGCCAGCAGCCGATCGACAGGGAATGGCTACACCTTC. Translation gives CASSRSTGNGYTF.